A selection of T cell receptor beta chains follows, all from one sample in a study of T cells in severe cutaneous drug reactions. From its re-call of the multiplex PCR reads, TCRdb lists each CDR3 protein once, without DNA. The sample yields about 7,500 distinct CDR3 sequences, of which the top ten take up 26%. Sequencing used cells from a skin blister. These receptors were taken from a human donor with a severe cutaneous adverse drug reaction. Both conserved end residues are part of each CDR3. Each record gives: clone size, J gene, V gene, CDR3 protein. Size is stated for part of the rows, as once, few or many counts, or as a class when the clone is expanded.

medium-sized	TRBJ2-7	TRBV30	CAWSVKGVYEQYF
NA	TRBJ1-2	TRBV6-1	CASKEYYGYTF
NA	TRBJ2-2	TRBV28	CASSPQTGELFF
NA	TRBJ2-1	TRBV19	CASSIEGNSYNEQFF
NA	TRBJ2-7	TRBV27	CASSSSLLGYEQYF
NA	TRBJ2-1	TRBV11-3	CASSLDLGRLAGVSDYNEQFF
NA	TRBJ2-7	TRBV20-1	CSARGGSSYEQYF
NA	TRBJ2-2	TRBV24-1	CATSDSWLTGELFF
NA	TRBJ2-2	TRBV12-3/TRBV12-4	CASSLGAGELFF
NA	TRBJ1-1	TRBV28	CASSLVGSYTEAFF
NA	TRBJ2-7	TRBV20-1	CSARTGESYEQYF
NA	TRBJ2-7	TRBV12-3/TRBV12-4	CASNRDGLYEQYF
NA	TRBJ1-1	TRBV29-1	CSVAPETGTEAFF
NA	TRBJ2-7	TRBV5-4	CASSGSSGYEQYF
NA	TRBJ1-1	TRBV15	CATSRGEGFEAFF
NA	TRBJ1-1	TRBV25-1	CASSDPGTGSTEAFF
NA	TRBJ1-3	TRBV27	CASSSAYGDTIYF
NA	TRBJ2-5	TRBV9	CASSPPENQETQYF
NA	TRBJ2-4	TRBV20-1	CSARDAGTSGSAKNIQYF
NA	TRBJ2-3	TRBV27	CASSEVLGSTDTQYF
medium-sized	TRBJ2-2	TRBV12-3/TRBV12-4	CASSWTSGYTGELFF
medium-sized	TRBJ2-2	TRBV7-9	CASSLGDRLVWAGELFF
NA	TRBJ2-3	TRBV27	CASMGLAGDTQYF
NA	TRBJ2-5	TRBV4-1	CASSPLPDRGRGETQYF
NA	TRBJ2-7	TRBV29-1	CSVRSSYEQYF
NA	TRBJ1-2	TRBV20-1	CSARDPSGRDYGYTF
NA	TRBJ2-1	TRBV2	CASLGTSGEYNEQFF
NA	TRBJ2-7	TRBV19	CASSIQLAGVYEQYF
NA	TRBJ1-1	TRBV13	CASSLGRTEAFF
NA	TRBJ2-7	TRBV27	CASSSLGRSSYEQYF
NA	TRBJ2-7	TRBV28	CASSIGLAGSYEQYF
NA	TRBJ1-2	TRBV30	CAWIGAGGHSYGYTF
NA	TRBJ2-7	TRBV29-1	CSVLAGSYEQYF
NA	TRBJ1-4	TRBV6-1	CASNLWEGSHEKLFF
NA	TRBJ2-1	TRBV28	CASSSRTLDNEQFF
medium-sized	TRBJ2-2	TRBV6-5	CASSYSRSGSTGELFF
NA	TRBJ1-2	TRBV4-3	CASSQGGANYGYTF
NA	TRBJ2-3	TRBV3-1	CASSQAKGLLRTDTQYF
NA	TRBJ1-4	TRBV3-1	CASSSGVAANEKLFF